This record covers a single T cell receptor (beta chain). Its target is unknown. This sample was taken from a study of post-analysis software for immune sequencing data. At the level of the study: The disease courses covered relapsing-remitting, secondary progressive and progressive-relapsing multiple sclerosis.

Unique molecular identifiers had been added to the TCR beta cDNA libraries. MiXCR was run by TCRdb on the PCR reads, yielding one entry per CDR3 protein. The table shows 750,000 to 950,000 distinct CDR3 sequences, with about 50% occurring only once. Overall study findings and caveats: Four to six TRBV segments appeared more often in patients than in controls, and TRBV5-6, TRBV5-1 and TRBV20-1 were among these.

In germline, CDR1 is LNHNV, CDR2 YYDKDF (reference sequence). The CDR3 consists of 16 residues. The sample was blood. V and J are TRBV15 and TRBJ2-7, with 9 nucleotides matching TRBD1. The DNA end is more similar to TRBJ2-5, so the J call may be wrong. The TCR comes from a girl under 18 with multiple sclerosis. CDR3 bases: TGTGCCACCAGCAGTATTACGGGACAGGGAAGGGAGACCCAGTACTTC. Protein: CATSSITGQGRETQYF.